Detailed here is one T cell receptor (beta chain). What this receptor recognizes is not known. No much larger clone is present one base from it, and per-base qualities are unavailable. Every donor was a healthy Caucasian. The twin cohort comprised three pairs of female monozygotic twins, all aged about 18 to 30 years. Peripheral blood mononuclear cells were the source from which RNA for the TCR libraries was isolated. Library prep was done by 5' RACE. The sequencer listed for this sample is Illumina HiSeq 2000. A universal primer binding site was added through template switching, and the final cDNA carried a unique molecular identifier so that TCR cDNA molecules could be counted accurately. Specific primers in the conserved constant-segment region were used to synthesize first-strand cDNA for TCR alpha and beta chains. To control for contamination, every cDNA library was double barcoded, receiving both a SMART-Mk sample barcode and Illumina barcodes. TruSeq adapter sequences, together with Illumina sample barcodes, were added in two successive PCR steps. The TCR alpha and beta cDNA libraries were sequenced on the Illumina HiSeq platform using custom primers. The paper's processing steps were these. MiGEC was used to process raw reads and extract unique molecular identifiers, and MiXCR was used to find CDR3 positions. For each individual, recombination models were inferred using an EM algorithm with the repgenHMM and IGoR tools. The analysis of shared clonotypes was done with the tcR package in R, with sharing normalized by the product of cloneset sizes. To study raw recombination without the effects of thymic and clonal selection, out-of-frame nonproductive sequences were analyzed. Starting from the raw public reads, TCRdb applied fastp trimming at Q25, assembled clones with MiXCR and retained in-frame beta chains. Rows merge per CDR3 protein into single entries with the most common DNA and genes. These V and J calls rely on TCRdb rather than the paper's analysis. For this sample there are some 690,000 distinct CDR3 sequences; over 20% appear just once. The top ten hold roughly 4.3% of the sample.

This specimen comes from a study of identical twins (dated by TCRdb to 2015 to 2016). A note on the overall study: To test whether fetal clonotypes persist, the study used deep sequencing on TCR alpha and beta repertoires from monozygotic twins, unrelated adults of various ages, and cord blood. Replicate twin experiments were performed at different times using different library preparation protocols to rule out contamination. Overall study results and their limits: Out-of-frame TCR alpha sharing in monozygotic twins was systematically underestimated by recombination models, whereas sharing between unrelated individuals was in agreement with the recombination models. Compared with coincidental sharing between unrelated individuals, out-of-frame TCR alpha sequences shared between twins showed an excess of sequences with low generation probability. Zero-insertion analyses could be partly confounded by invariant T cells such as MAIT and iNKT, though diverse VJ usage argued against such confounding for most clonotypes. Abundant cord blood beta clonotypes carried fewer insertions; young adult naive repertoires showed a weaker similar trend, while memory repertoires showed none. Because the same donors could not be followed over many years, the conclusions depended on cross-sectional statistical analysis. The excess sharing between twins in beta out-of-frame sequences was weaker because fewer shared sequences reduced the signal-to-noise ratio.

The junction carries 12 bases between V and J, which are trimmed by 5 bases and 3 bases respectively. CDR3 length: 14 amino acids, cysteine to phenylalanine. The DNA shown is the 42-base CDR3, in frame from base 1. CDR1 and CDR2 are drawn from the germline V gene: SGHAT, FQNNGV. This sample was shared with a second study, whose subject was T cells expressing NK-cell markers. In that second paper, the authors write: In sorted CD3+CD56+NKG2C+, CD3+CD56+NKG2C- and CD3+CD56-NKG2C+ T-cell subsets from several donors, TCR beta-chain repertoires were profiled. Seven of the eight sequenced donors were HCMV-seropositive and one was HCMV-seronegative. In several experiments an anti-gammadeltaTCR antibody was added to restrict sorting to alphabetaTCR-expressing T cells. For more than 5 donors, the dominant CD3+CD56+NKG2C+ clonotypes were among the top 10 CD8+ clonotypes and accounted for roughly 1.0-8% of CD8+ T cells. Those dominant clonotypes were again the most abundant among CD3+CD56-NKG2C+ cells in a few donors, at about 28.3-60.1%. It remained unclear whether the expanded NKG2C-expressing T cell clones were specific for HCMV antigens. All eight donors whose samples were sequenced were randomly selected healthy volunteers, three of them men and five women. To determine HCMV serostatus, a commercial ELISA kit was used to detect HCMV-specific IgG in serum. For roughly 6 donors, bulk peripheral blood T-cell repertoires were also sequenced from unsorted PBMC. MIGEC was used to demultiplex reads and group reads by UMI, and MiTCR was used to assemble and quantify clonotypes. To remove erroneous sequences, TCR cDNA sequences were retained only when supported by two or more reads. The tcR package was used for downstream repertoire analysis, and clonotypes were matched between fractions using CDR3 nucleotide sequence together with V segment. VDJmatch was used to annotate antigen specificity against VDJdb, with one amino acid substitution in CDR3 permitted.

The receptor was derived from a young woman in good health. The sequencing sample was made of PBMCs. Here the chain combines TRBV11-2 and TRBJ2-3; tentative D gene TRBD1, with 6 bases matching. Here is the DNA: TGTGCCAGCAGCCCCTGGCAGGGGACAGATACGCAGTATTTT. Its amino acids are CASSPWQGTDTQYF.